These T cell receptor beta chains were read from a single sample in a study of shared clonotypes between healthy human individuals. Assay: immunoSEQ multiplex PCR; the TCRdb copy retains only in-frame clones and omits some. Counted here are about 2.5 million clones, under 95% occurring once; the ten biggest clones make up about 0.36%. Material for sequencing was naive CD4+ T cells from PBMCs. All receptors derive from a young man in good health. Some clones in this sample may be carry-over from other donors' samples. The CDR3 runs from the conserved cysteine through the conserved F or W. The D gene is left open where the match is weak. Some rows have no size entry. The others give once, few or many, or a class for an expanded clone.

v_gene: TRBV7-3
j_gene: TRBJ1-1
abundance: NA
d_gene: NA
CDR3nt: TGTGCCAGCAGCTTCAGGGTAGGAAACACTGAAGCTTTCTTT
CDR3aa: CASSFRVGNTEAFF

v_gene: TRBV28
j_gene: TRBJ1-2
abundance: NA
d_gene: NA
CDR3nt: TGTGCCAGCATCCAACAGGGTGGCTATGGCTACACCTTC
CDR3aa: CASIQQGGYGYTF

v_gene: TRBV5-1
j_gene: TRBJ2-7
abundance: NA
d_gene: TRBD1
CDR3nt: TGCGCCAGCAGCTTGGTGCGGGGACAGGGCTTGGGGAACGAGCAGTACTTC
CDR3aa: CASSLVRGQGLGNEQYF

v_gene: TRBV18
j_gene: TRBJ1-5
abundance: NA
d_gene: TRBD1
CDR3nt: TGTGCCAGCTCAGGACAGGAGAATCAGCCCCAGCATTTT
CDR3aa: CASSGQENQPQHF

v_gene: TRBV29-1
j_gene: TRBJ1-5
abundance: NA
d_gene: NA
CDR3nt: TGCAGCGTTGAAGAGAATACCAATCAGCCCCAGCATTTT
CDR3aa: CSVEENTNQPQHF

v_gene: TRBV6-1
j_gene: TRBJ1-2
abundance: NA
d_gene: TRBD1
CDR3nt: TGTGCCAGCAGTGCATCAGCCGGGACAGGGGAGTATGGCTACACCTTC
CDR3aa: CASSASAGTGEYGYTF

v_gene: TRBV5-6
j_gene: TRBJ1-1
abundance: NA
d_gene: NA
CDR3nt: TGTGCCAGCAGCTTGCACGGCTCGGGCACTGAAGCTTTCTTT
CDR3aa: CASSLHGSGTEAFF

v_gene: TRBV28
j_gene: TRBJ2-1
abundance: NA
d_gene: TRBD1
CDR3nt: TGTGCCAGCAGTTTTACGGACAGGGGTAAGCATGAGCAGTTCTTC
CDR3aa: CASSFTDRGKHEQFF

v_gene: TRBV5-1
j_gene: TRBJ1-3
abundance: NA
d_gene: TRBD1
CDR3nt: TGCGCCAGCAGTGGGACAGGGGTCCCTGGAAACACCATATATTTT
CDR3aa: CASSGTGVPGNTIYF

v_gene: TRBV5-4
j_gene: TRBJ1-3
abundance: once
d_gene: TRBD1
CDR3nt: TGTGCCAGCAGCGGGGGGGACAGGGATGGGTCTGGAAACACCATATATTTT
CDR3aa: CASSGGDRDGSGNTIYF

v_gene: TRBV9
j_gene: TRBJ1-6
abundance: NA
d_gene: NA
CDR3nt: TGTGCCAGCAGCGTAGGTCTGGGGACAAGGGATAATTCACCCCTCCACTTT
CDR3aa: CASSVGLGTRDNSPLHF

v_gene: TRBV9
j_gene: TRBJ2-2
abundance: NA
d_gene: TRBD2
CDR3nt: TGTGCCAGCAGCGCACAAGCGGGGGGCGGATACACCGGGGAGCTGTTTTTT
CDR3aa: CASSAQAGGGYTGELFF

v_gene: TRBV6-6
j_gene: TRBJ2-3
abundance: NA
d_gene: NA
CDR3nt: TGTGCCAGCAGTTACTCGGGGGCAGATACGCAGTATTTT
CDR3aa: CASSYSGADTQYF

v_gene: TRBV11-2
j_gene: TRBJ2-7
abundance: NA
d_gene: TRBD2
CDR3nt: TGTGCCAGCAGCATCCGACTAGCGGGAGATCACGAGCAGTACTTC
CDR3aa: CASSIRLAGDHEQYF

v_gene: TRBV10-3
j_gene: TRBJ2-7
abundance: NA
d_gene: NA
CDR3nt: TGTGCCAATGGCGGGGAGGTGATCGGCGAGCAGTACTTC
CDR3aa: CANGGEVIGEQYF

v_gene: TRBV29-1
j_gene: TRBJ1-2
abundance: few
d_gene: NA
CDR3nt: TGCAGCGTGACGGGACTACTCAACTATGGCTACACCTTC
CDR3aa: CSVTGLLNYGYTF

v_gene: TRBV12-2
j_gene: TRBJ2-7
abundance: NA
d_gene: NA
CDR3nt: TGTGCAAGTACCCCGCCCGGACAGCAGTACTTC
CDR3aa: CASTPPGQQYF

v_gene: TRBV4-1
j_gene: TRBJ1-5
abundance: NA
d_gene: NA
CDR3nt: TGCGCCAGCAGCCCCCTCGACGGTAAGGGAATCAATCAGCCCCAGCATTTT
CDR3aa: CASSPLDGKGINQPQHF

v_gene: TRBV28
j_gene: TRBJ2-7
abundance: NA
d_gene: NA
CDR3nt: TGTGCCAGCAGGCAAACCTACGAGCAGTACTTC
CDR3aa: CASRQTYEQYF

v_gene: TRBV25-1
j_gene: TRBJ1-4
abundance: NA
d_gene: TRBD1
CDR3nt: TGTGCCAGCAGTGAGTGGACAGGGGGCCTGAATGAAAAACTGTTTTTT
CDR3aa: CASSEWTGGLNEKLFF

v_gene: TRBV7-3
j_gene: TRBJ2-1
abundance: NA
d_gene: TRBD2
CDR3nt: TGTGCCAGCAGCTTGCGTACTAGCGGGAGGACTTGGGCCTACAATGAGCAGTTCTTC
CDR3aa: CASSLRTSGRTWAYNEQFF

v_gene: TRBV7-8
j_gene: TRBJ2-6
abundance: NA
d_gene: NA
CDR3nt: TGTGCCAGCAGCCTACCTCTGGCAGGGGCCAACGTCCTGACTTTC
CDR3aa: CASSLPLAGANVLTF

v_gene: TRBV10-3
j_gene: TRBJ1-2
abundance: NA
d_gene: TRBD1
CDR3nt: TGTGCCATCAGTGGATATGGGACAGGGGAGGAGGAGGGCGGCTACACCTTC
CDR3aa: CAISGYGTGEEEGGYTF

v_gene: TRBV11-2
j_gene: TRBJ2-3
abundance: NA
d_gene: NA
CDR3nt: TGTGCCAGCAGCTTTAGCCTTACTTACACAGATACGCAGTATTTT
CDR3aa: CASSFSLTYTDTQYF

v_gene: TRBV6-1
j_gene: TRBJ1-2
abundance: NA
d_gene: TRBD1
CDR3nt: TGTGCCAGCAGTGGAACCGGGACAGGGGGTGGCTACACCTTC
CDR3aa: CASSGTGTGGGYTF

v_gene: TRBV15
j_gene: TRBJ1-2
abundance: once
d_gene: NA
CDR3nt: TGTGCCACCAGCAGAGGACCCGATGGCTACACCTTC
CDR3aa: CATSRGPDGYTF

v_gene: TRBV11-2
j_gene: TRBJ1-1
abundance: NA
d_gene: NA
CDR3nt: TGTGCCAGCAGCCGGACGGCGAACACTGAAGCTTTCTTT
CDR3aa: CASSRTANTEAFF

v_gene: TRBV5-8
j_gene: TRBJ2-4
abundance: once
d_gene: NA
CDR3nt: TGTGCCAGCAGCTTGGGCCCGGGGGCCAAAAACATTCAGTACTTC
CDR3aa: CASSLGPGAKNIQYF

v_gene: TRBV28
j_gene: TRBJ2-5
abundance: NA
d_gene: TRBD2
CDR3nt: TGTGCCAGCCGAACAACCACTCCGGGACTAGCGGGAGAGACCCAGTACTTC
CDR3aa: CASRTTTPGLAGETQYF

v_gene: TRBV7-3
j_gene: TRBJ2-1
abundance: NA
d_gene: NA
CDR3nt: TGTGCCAGCAGCCCCCGCACCGGCCTGAGCTCCTACAATGAGCAGTTCTTC
CDR3aa: CASSPRTGLSSYNEQFF

v_gene: TRBV5-4
j_gene: TRBJ2-7
abundance: NA
d_gene: TRBD2
CDR3nt: TGTGCTAGCAGCTTGGCCATAGCGGGAGTTCCGTACGAGCAGTACTTC
CDR3aa: CASSLAIAGVPYEQYF

v_gene: TRBV28
j_gene: TRBJ2-7
abundance: NA
d_gene: TRBD1
CDR3nt: TGTGCCAGCAGCCCTACGGGGACAGTACTACGGGAGCAGTACTTC
CDR3aa: CASSPTGTVLREQYF

v_gene: TRBV14
j_gene: TRBJ1-2
abundance: NA
d_gene: NA
CDR3nt: TGTGCCAGCAGCCAAGGTCAGGTCCGGAACTATGGCTACACCTTC
CDR3aa: CASSQGQVRNYGYTF

v_gene: TRBV7-2
j_gene: TRBJ1-2
abundance: NA
d_gene: NA
CDR3nt: TGTGCCAGCAGCGCCTCACAGGGAAATGGCTACACCTTC
CDR3aa: CASSASQGNGYTF

v_gene: TRBV5-1
j_gene: TRBJ2-3
abundance: NA
d_gene: TRBD2
CDR3nt: TGCGCCAGCAGCGAGGGACTAGCGGAAACAGATACGCAGTATTTT
CDR3aa: CASSEGLAETDTQYF

v_gene: TRBV2
j_gene: TRBJ2-1
abundance: NA
d_gene: NA
CDR3nt: TGTGCCAGCGGTGGCAGATCATCCTACAATGAGCAGTTCTTC
CDR3aa: CASGGRSSYNEQFF

v_gene: TRBV5-6
j_gene: TRBJ1-5
abundance: NA
d_gene: NA
CDR3nt: TGTGCCAGCAGCGGGACGACAGTATATCAGCCCCAGCATTTT
CDR3aa: CASSGTTVYQPQHF

v_gene: TRBV18
j_gene: TRBJ1-2
abundance: NA
d_gene: TRBD1
CDR3nt: TGTGCCAGCTCATTCTGGACAGGGGGCTCTGGCTACACCTTC
CDR3aa: CASSFWTGGSGYTF

v_gene: TRBV4-2
j_gene: TRBJ2-1
abundance: NA
d_gene: NA
CDR3nt: TGTGCCAGCAGCCCTAGAGACAGCTCCTACAATGAGCAGTTCTTC
CDR3aa: CASSPRDSSYNEQFF

v_gene: TRBV30
j_gene: TRBJ2-7
abundance: NA
d_gene: TRBD2
CDR3nt: TGTGCCTGGAGCCGTCGGAGGTCTAGCGGGCCCCCCTACGAGCAGTACTTC
CDR3aa: CAWSRRRSSGPPYEQYF

v_gene: TRBV15
j_gene: TRBJ2-7
abundance: NA
d_gene: NA
CDR3nt: TGTGCCACCAGCAGAGATGTGACGGGATTCGGATACGAGCAGTACTTC
CDR3aa: CATSRDVTGFGYEQYF

v_gene: TRBV15
j_gene: TRBJ2-7
abundance: NA
d_gene: NA
CDR3nt: TGTGCCACCAGCAGAGAGAGGGGCGTCCCCTACGAGCAGTACTTC
CDR3aa: CATSRERGVPYEQYF

v_gene: TRBV6-6
j_gene: TRBJ1-1
abundance: NA
d_gene: NA
CDR3nt: TGTGCCAGCAGTTACTCGGGGCGGGGAAGGAACACTGAAGCTTTCTTT
CDR3aa: CASSYSGRGRNTEAFF

v_gene: TRBV25-1
j_gene: TRBJ2-4
abundance: NA
d_gene: TRBD2
CDR3nt: TGTGCCAGCAGTGTTTCCCGGCTAGCGGGAGGGGACATTCAGTACTTC
CDR3aa: CASSVSRLAGGDIQYF

v_gene: TRBV29-1
j_gene: TRBJ1-1
abundance: NA
d_gene: NA
CDR3nt: TGCAGCGTTGAAATGGGAACTGCTGAAGCTTTCTTT
CDR3aa: CSVEMGTAEAFF

v_gene: TRBV7-2
j_gene: TRBJ2-3
abundance: NA
d_gene: NA
CDR3nt: TGTGCCAGCAGCTTATTGTCCCCGAGCACAGATACGCAGTATTTT
CDR3aa: CASSLLSPSTDTQYF

v_gene: TRBV7-8
j_gene: TRBJ2-7
abundance: NA
d_gene: TRBD2
CDR3nt: TGTGCCAGCAGCTACCGGTCACTAGCGGGAGTTGACGAGCAGTACTTC
CDR3aa: CASSYRSLAGVDEQYF

v_gene: TRBV4-1
j_gene: TRBJ1-2
abundance: once
d_gene: TRBD1
CDR3nt: TGCGCCAGCAGCCAAGAGTTTAGATTAACCGGGACAGGGTTCCACCATGGCTACACCTTC
CDR3aa: CASSQEFRLTGTGFHHGYTF

v_gene: TRBV19
j_gene: TRBJ1-1
abundance: NA
d_gene: NA
CDR3nt: TGTGCCAGTAGTAGGCCGGGGTTAGGAGCCCCTGAAGCTTTCTTT
CDR3aa: CASSRPGLGAPEAFF

v_gene: TRBV10-3
j_gene: TRBJ2-3
abundance: once
d_gene: NA
CDR3nt: TGTGCCATCGCCCCCCAGGTTCGGGATACGCAGTATTTT
CDR3aa: CAIAPQVRDTQYF

v_gene: TRBV10-3
j_gene: TRBJ2-1
abundance: NA
d_gene: NA
CDR3nt: TGTGCCATCAGTGACAGCGTCTACAATGAGCAGTTCTTC
CDR3aa: CAISDSVYNEQFF

v_gene: TRBV10-3
j_gene: TRBJ1-3
abundance: NA
d_gene: NA
CDR3nt: TGTGCCATCAGTGACTGGACAGCAGGAAACACCATATATTTT
CDR3aa: CAISDWTAGNTIYF

v_gene: TRBV10-3
j_gene: TRBJ2-7
abundance: NA
d_gene: TRBD2
CDR3nt: TGTGCCATAAAGACTAGCGGGAGGCCTACCGGGGCCTACGAGCAGTACTTC
CDR3aa: CAIKTSGRPTGAYEQYF

v_gene: TRBV6-5
j_gene: TRBJ1-1
abundance: NA
d_gene: TRBD1
CDR3nt: TGTGCCAGCAGTAGGAGGGGGCTTGAAGCTTTCTTT
CDR3aa: CASSRRGLEAFF

v_gene: TRBV19
j_gene: TRBJ1-2
abundance: NA
d_gene: NA
CDR3nt: TGTGCCAGTAGTATAGCAGTGATTTCAGGGGGCTACACCTTC
CDR3aa: CASSIAVISGGYTF

v_gene: TRBV7-8
j_gene: TRBJ1-5
abundance: NA
d_gene: TRBD1
CDR3nt: TGTGCCAGCAGCCCGGGGACAGGGGGGGATCAGCCTCAGCATTTT
CDR3aa: CASSPGTGGDQPQHF

v_gene: TRBV14
j_gene: TRBJ1-2
abundance: NA
d_gene: NA
CDR3nt: TGTGCCAGCAGCCAGTATCATTTGGGTGGCTACACCTTC
CDR3aa: CASSQYHLGGYTF